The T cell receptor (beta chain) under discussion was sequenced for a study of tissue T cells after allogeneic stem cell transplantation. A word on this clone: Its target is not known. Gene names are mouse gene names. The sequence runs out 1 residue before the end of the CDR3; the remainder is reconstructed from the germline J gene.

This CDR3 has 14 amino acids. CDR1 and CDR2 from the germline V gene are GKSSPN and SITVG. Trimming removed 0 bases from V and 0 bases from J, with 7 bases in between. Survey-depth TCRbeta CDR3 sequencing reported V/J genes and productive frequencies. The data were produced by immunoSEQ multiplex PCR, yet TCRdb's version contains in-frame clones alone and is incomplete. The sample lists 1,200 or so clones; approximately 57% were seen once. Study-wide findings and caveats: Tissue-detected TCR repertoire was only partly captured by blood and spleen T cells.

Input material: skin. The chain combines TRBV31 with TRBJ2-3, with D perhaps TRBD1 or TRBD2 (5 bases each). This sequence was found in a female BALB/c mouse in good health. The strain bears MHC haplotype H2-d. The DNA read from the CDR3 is TGTGCCTGGAGTCTGGGGCCTAGTGCAGAAACGCTGTAT. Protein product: CAWSLGPSAETLY. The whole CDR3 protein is CAWSLGPSAETLYF.